This T cell receptor (beta chain) was observed in a study of regulatory T cells in long-lasting Graves disease. The TCR beta library used iRepertoire HTBI primers with Arm-PCR amplification of CDR3. TCRdb reprocessed the multiplex PCR reads with MiXCR, giving one entry per CDR3 protein. The sample consists of more than 450,000 distinct CDR3 sequences, around 16% of them appearing once. Time point defined: newly diagnosed GD, antithyroid drugs for less than 3 months. The TCR library was made from RNA that had been extracted from PBMCs in TRIzol. This clonotype was counted only a few times. The J segment lost 7 bases and the V segment lost 6 bases, leaving 12 bases of the junction unmatched. This CDR3 has 17 residues. Germline V gene data show CDR1 as SGHAT and CDR2 as FQNNGV. This sample also belongs to another study, concerning T cells in Graves' hyperthyroidism and ophthalmopathy.

Source: peripheral blood mononuclear cells (PBMCs), taken at new diagnosis, from a patient treated with antithyroid drugs. This clonotype was sampled from a man in his forties with Graves disease. V and J are TRBV11-2 and TRBJ1-4, with 12 bases fitting TRBD1. CDR3 in DNA: TGTGCCAGCAGTCTGGGACAGGGGGCCGTCTTAGGTGAAAAACTGTTTTTT. Residues: CASSLGQGAVLGEKLFF.